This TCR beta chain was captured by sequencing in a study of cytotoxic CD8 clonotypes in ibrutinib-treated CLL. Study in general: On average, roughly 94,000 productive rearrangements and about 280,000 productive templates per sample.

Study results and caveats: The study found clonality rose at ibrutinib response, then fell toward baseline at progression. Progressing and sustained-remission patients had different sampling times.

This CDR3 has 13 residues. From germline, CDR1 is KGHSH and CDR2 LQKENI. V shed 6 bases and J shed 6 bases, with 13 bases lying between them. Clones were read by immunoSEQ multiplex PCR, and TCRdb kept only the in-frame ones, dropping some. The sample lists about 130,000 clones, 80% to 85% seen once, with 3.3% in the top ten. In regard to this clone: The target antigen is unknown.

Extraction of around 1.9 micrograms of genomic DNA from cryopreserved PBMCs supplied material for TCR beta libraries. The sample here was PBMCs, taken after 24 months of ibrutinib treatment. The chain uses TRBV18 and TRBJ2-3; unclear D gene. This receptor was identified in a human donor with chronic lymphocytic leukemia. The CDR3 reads CASSSSVKDTQYF. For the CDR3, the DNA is TGTGCCAGCTCCTCGTCGGTTAAGGATACGCAGTATTTT.